The 32 T cell receptor beta chains below all came from one sample that was sequenced in a study of beta chain features in type 1 diabetes. Study conclusions and caveats: Shortening that was moderate but significant affected the TCRB CDR3s of Type 1 diabetes patients in all four CD4+ subsets.

Since all of the isolated RNA was reverse transcribed, expressed TCRB transcripts were what got sequenced. The method was immunoSEQ multiplex PCR; TCRdb's version includes in-frame clones alone and lacks a portion of them. The repertoire consists of more than 250,000 clones, with roughly an eighth occurring once and the leading ten covering under 0.02%. Their recognized antigens are unknown. What was sequenced was naive CD4+ T cells from blood. The receptors stem from a man younger than 45 with type 1 diabetes.

Only a few counts were recorded for this clone. The genes are TRBV6-5 and TRBJ1-1, with 8 bases identical to TRBD1. The CDR3 contains 15 residues. Germline V lookup: CDR1 MNHEY, CDR2 SVGAGI. V shed 4 bases, J shed 1 base, and the junction held 5 bases outside the gene matches. Here the CDR3 DNA reads TGTGCCAGCAGTTCCCCGGACAGGGCGAACACTGAAGCTTTCTTT. It specifies CASSSPDRANTEAFF.

The genes are TRBV4-2 and TRBJ2-1, with TRBD2 matching 10 bases. This CDR3 has 16 amino acids. CDR1 LGHNA and CDR2 YNFKEQ come from the germline V gene. The ends lost 4 bases at V and 2 bases at J; junction bases unmatched: 5. The CDR3 sequence: CASSLLLAGTYNEQFF. The DNA for the CDR3 is TGTGCCAGCAGCCTTTTACTAGCGGGAACCTACAATGAGCAGTTCTTC.

The sample holds a few counts of this clone. The V gene is TRBV5-4, the J gene TRBJ2-1; TRBD1 matches at 8 bases. The CDR3 sequence is 15 residues long. J gave up 5 bases and V 3 bases, and 7 bases lay outside the gene matches. Germline values: CDR1 SGHNT, CDR2 YYREEE (reference sequence). The CDR3 coding sequence is TGTGCCAGCAGCTCGAGGGACAGGACCCACAATGAGCAGTTCTTC. It yields the protein CASSSRDRTHNEQFF. The full variable domain, in which reference TRBV5-4 and TRBJ2-1 provide the parts outside the CDR3, is ETGVTQSPTHLIKTRGQQVTLRCSSQSGHNTVSWYQQALGQGPQFIFQYYREEENGRGNFPPRFSGLQFPNYSSELNVNALELDDSALYLCASSSRDRTHNEQFFGPGTRLTVL.

This clone was picked up one time. The chain couples TRBV13 to TRBJ2-5, with 7 nucleotides matching TRBD2. Germline CDR1 PRHDT, CDR2 FYEKMQ (reference sequence). The V segment lost 0 bases and the J segment 3 bases; nucleotides outside the gene matches: 1. The CDR3 extends over 14 amino acids. The CDR3, as DNA: TGTGCCAGCAGCTTAGGAGGGAGGGAAGAGACCCAGTACTTC. It codes for CASSLGGREETQYF.

V is TRBV5-1 and J is TRBJ2-2; 7 positions agree with TRBD1. Looked up from germline, CDR1 is SGHRS and CDR2 is YFSETQ. The CDR3 length is 16 residues. J lost 1 base, V lost 3 bases, and 6 bases had no gene match. The CDR3 sequence: CASSSAGTVNTGELFF. CDR3 in DNA: TGCGCCAGCAGCTCCGCCGGGACAGTGAACACCGGGGAGCTGTTTTTT.

This clone was seen more than once but under ten times. This chain links TRBV27 with TRBJ1-1; no reliable D call. The V and J ends lost 1 base and 7 bases respectively, with 13 bases between them. The CDR3 extends over 14 amino acids. Germline V gene data show CDR1 as MNHEY and CDR2 as SMNVEV (reference sequence). The CDR3 loop reads CASSLLSRLNEAFF. CDR3 bases: TGTGCCAGCAGTTTATTATCGAGGCTTAATGAAGCTTTCTTT.

The rearrangement links TRBV30 to TRBJ1-5; 7 nucleotides align to TRBD1. The CDR3 has 17 residues. The germline V gene encodes CDR1 GTSNPN and CDR2 SVGIG (reference sequence). The V segment lost 1 base and the J segment 0 bases; nucleotides outside the gene matches: 9. CDR3 nucleotide sequence: TGTGCCTGGAGTGGAAGGGACAGCCAATATAGCAATCAGCCCCAGCATTTT. Translating gives CAWSGRDSQYSNQPQHF.

V usage is TRBV27 and J usage is TRBJ1-4, with a possible D match to TRBD1 (5 bases). Germline CDR1 MNHEY, CDR2 SMNVEV (reference sequence). Trimming took off 1 base at V and 5 bases at J, with 14 bases between the two ends. The CDR3 totals 16 residues. The CDR3 DNA sequence: TGTGCCAGCAGTTTATGGTCGACAGTCCGAAATGAAAAACTGTTTTTT. Encoded protein: CASSLWSTVRNEKLFF.

This clone occurred many times. The genes are TRBV29-1 and TRBJ2-1, with TRBD1 as a possible D gene (6 bases). Trimming cost V 3 bases and J 7 bases, with 10 bases left between them. CDR1 is SQVTM, CDR2 ANQGSEA, per germline. The CDR3 loop spans 12 amino acids. CDR3 protein: CSVDTGLNEQFF. CDR3 DNA sequence: TGCAGCGTTGATACAGGGCTAAATGAGCAGTTCTTC.

As to this clone: The CDR3 does not close with the conserved phenylalanine or tryptophan, likely indicating a read error. It is unclear where the CDR3 begins or ends on the DNA, so no DNA is shown, and the CDR3 is as TCRdb lists it. This chain joins TRBV30 and TRBJ1-4. The CDR3 is made up of 13 amino acids, end residues included. Germline V lookup: CDR1 GTSNPN, CDR2 SVGIG (reference sequence). This CDR3 is CAWSGVGEGLKVL.

This chain uses TRBV19 with TRBJ1-5; TRBD1 might be the D (5 bases). The CDR3 totals 16 residues. Germline lookup yields CDR1 LNHDA and CDR2 SQIVND (reference sequence). The V gene lost 1 base and the J gene lost 3 bases, with 13 bases spanning the gap. As DNA, the CDR3 is TGTGCCAGTAGTATAGTCCAGGGTAGGTTCAATCAGCCCCAGCATTTT. This translates into CASSIVQGRFNQPQHF. The whole variable domain, filled in from reference TRBV19 and TRBJ1-5, reads DGGITQSPKYLFRKEGQNVTLSCEQNLNHDAMYWYRQDPGQGLRLIYYSQIVNDFQKGDIAEGYSVSREKKESFPLTVTSAQKNPTAFYLCASSIVQGRFNQPQHFGDGTRLSIL.

This chain joins TRBV5-1 and TRBJ1-1; 7 bases fit TRBD1. The CDR3 is 14 residues long. V lost 3 bases, J lost 1 base, and 3 bases stayed unmatched. Germline V gene lookup returns CDR1 SGHRS and CDR2 YFSETQ. DNA for the CDR3: TGCGCCAGCAGCTATAACAGGGGGAACACTGAAGCTTTCTTT. The encoded protein is CASSYNRGNTEAFF.

This clone occurred a few times. The chain uses TRBV4-2 and TRBJ2-1; TRBD2 is a possible D gene (5 bases). Germline loops: CDR1 LGHNA, CDR2 YNFKEQ. This CDR3 has 13 residues. V was cut by 1 base and J by 7 bases, with 8 bases left in between. The CDR3 DNA sequence: TGTGCCAGCAGCCAAGTGGACTGGAATGAGCAGTTCTTC. It specifies CASSQVDWNEQFF.

The rearrangement uses TRBV7-9 and TRBJ1-1; TRBD1 matches at 11 bases. The germline V gene encodes CDR1 SEHNR and CDR2 FQNEAQ (reference sequence). The CDR3 sequence is 15 residues long. The ends lost 2 bases at V and 3 bases at J; junction bases unmatched: 2. CDR3 nucleotides: TGTGCCAGCAGCTTATGGACAGGGGGCTACACTGAAGCTTTCTTT. It is translated as CASSLWTGGYTEAFF.

J is TRBJ2-5 and V is TRBV5-4, with 9 bases fitting TRBD2. The CDR3 has 17 amino acids. Germline values: CDR1 SGHNT, CDR2 YYREEE (reference sequence). J lost 4 bases, V lost 3 bases, and 13 bases had no gene match. CDR3 bases: TGTGCCAGCAGCTCCGGATCTAGCGGGACTCAGGCAGAGACCCAGTACTTC. The encoded protein is CASSSGSSGTQAETQYF.

This clone was seen only a few times. The rearrangement uses TRBV5-1 and TRBJ2-5, with 8 bases that match TRBD1. V was pared by 3 bases and J by 4 bases, with 5 bases of the junction left unmatched. The CDR3 totals 14 residues. Germline V gives CDR1 SGHRS, CDR2 YFSETQ. In DNA form, the CDR3 reads TGCGCCAGCAGCTCTGGACAGGGAGGAGAGACCCAGTACTTC. It is translated as CASSSGQGGETQYF.

The chain recombines TRBV7-8 with TRBJ2-3; 11 nucleotides agree with TRBD2. Germline CDR1 reads SGHVS; CDR2 reads FQNEAQ. J gave up 7 bases and V 5 bases, and 8 bases lay outside the gene matches. The CDR3 loop spans 15 amino acids. The CDR3 protein is CASSPGTSGPHTQYF. The CDR3 nucleotides read TGTGCCAGCAGCCCAGGGACTAGCGGCCCGCATACGCAGTATTTT.

This clone was counted once. The chain recombines TRBV28 with TRBJ2-6; a weak D match, TRBD1 (5 bases). Germline V CDR1 and CDR2: MDHEN, SYDVKM. V was cut by 2 bases and J by 2 bases, with 10 bases left in between. This CDR3 is built from 16 residues. CDR3 amino acids: CASSLIAGTGANVLTF. As DNA, the CDR3 is TGTGCCAGCAGTTTAATCGCAGGGACTGGGGCCAACGTCCTGACTTTC.

The chain joins TRBV25-1 to TRBJ2-1; 10 positions match TRBD1. Germline V lookup: CDR1 MGHDK, CDR2 SYGVNS. V lost 1 base to trimming and J lost 7 bases; unmatched junction nucleotides: 7. The CDR3 consists of 16 residues. Here the CDR3 reads CASSEFWGQGLNEQFF. The CDR3 coding sequence is TGTGCCAGCAGTGAATTCTGGGGACAGGGGTTAAATGAGCAGTTCTTC.

V usage is TRBV7-6 and J usage is TRBJ1-4; a possible D gene is TRBD1 (6 bases). The CDR3 runs 13 residues. Germline loops: CDR1 SGHVS, CDR2 FNYEAQ. Trimming shortened V by 5 bases and J by 13 bases, and 17 bases separated the two germline ends. As DNA, the CDR3 is TGTGCCAGCAGCACACCGGACAGAAGTAGACTGTTTTTT. This gives the protein CASSTPDRSRLFF.

The chain links TRBV9 to TRBJ2-2, with D uncertain. The CDR3 has 12 residues. CDR1 and CDR2 (germline): SGDLS, YYNGEE. V was clipped by 3 bases and J by 6 bases, with 6 bases between them. CDR3: CASSALSGELFF. The CDR3 DNA reads as TGTGCCAGCAGCGCACTATCCGGGGAGCTGTTTTTT.

The chain employs TRBV9 and TRBJ1-3; D is undetermined. Trimming shortened V by 3 bases and J by 4 bases, and 8 bases separated the two germline ends. This CDR3 is 13 amino acids long. In germline, CDR1 is SGDLS, CDR2 YYNGEE. This CDR3 reads CASSGFQGNTIYF. CDR3 DNA sequence: TGTGCCAGCAGCGGCTTCCAGGGAAACACCATATATTTT.

The rearrangement joins TRBV15 to TRBJ2-5; D gene uncertain. The germline V gene encodes CDR1 LNHNV and CDR2 YYDKDF (reference sequence). The ends were cut back, 5 bases at V and 5 bases at J, with 24 bases in the middle. The CDR3 sequence is 17 residues long. The CDR3 bases are TGTGCCACCAGCCGAAAACGACAAAGAAAGTTGCAGGAGACCCAGTACTTC. Protein: CATSRKRQRKLQETQYF.

This clone has just a few counts. The V call is TRBV5-1, the J call TRBJ2-3, with 12 bases matching TRBD2. CDR3 length: 16 residues. CDR1 SGHRS and CDR2 YFSETQ come from the germline V gene. V was clipped by 4 bases and J by 5 bases; unmatched bases: 8. CDR3 in DNA: TGCGCCAGCAGCGCGACTAGCGGGGGCTTCGGAGATACGCAGTATTTT. It is translated as CASSATSGGFGDTQYF.

The J gene is TRBJ2-7, the V gene TRBV5-6; TRBD2 matches 7 bases. This CDR3 contains 14 residues. Germline V gives CDR1 SGHDT, CDR2 YYEEEE. Trimming cost V 0 bases and J 1 base; bases outside gene matches: 1. The CDR3 bases are TGTGCCAGCAGCTTGGTCGGGAGGTCCTACGAGCAGTACTTC. Translation gives CASSLVGRSYEQYF. Variable domain in full (rest from reference TRBV5-6 and TRBJ2-7): DAGVTQSPTHLIKTRGQQVTLRCSPKSGHDTVSWYQQALGQGPQFIFQYYEEEERQRGNFPDRFSGHQFPNYSSELNVNALLLGDSALYLCASSLVGRSYEQYFGPGTRLTVT.

This clone turned up a few times. This CDR3 is also generated by other DNA sequences in the sample. The rearrangement links TRBV9 to TRBJ2-5; 7 positions match TRBD1. The CDR3 is 14 amino acids. CDR1 is SGDLS, CDR2 YYNGEE, per germline. With V trimmed by 0 bases and J by 1 base, 0 bases remained unmatched. CDR3 nucleotides: TGTGCCAGCAGCGTAGGACAGGGCCAAGAGACCCAGTACTTC. The encoded protein is CASSVGQGQETQYF.

This clone appeared once. CDR3 protein: CASSVQGRRETYEQYF. The CDR3 DNA sequence: TGTGCCAGTAGTGTACAGGGACGGAGAGAGACTTACGAGCAGTACTTC. The chain couples TRBV19 to TRBJ2-7; weak D call: TRBD1 (6 bases). The CDR3 sequence is 16 residues long. Trimming removed 5 bases from V and 4 bases from J, with 21 bases in between. Germline values: CDR1 LNHDA, CDR2 SQIVND (reference sequence).

V is TRBV7-9 and J is TRBJ1-2; D remains unclear. The germline V gene encodes CDR1 SEHNR and CDR2 FQNEAQ (reference sequence). The CDR3 consists of 15 residues. Trimming pared 2 bases from V and 0 bases from J, leaving 10 bases between. The CDR3 region is CASSLLTLANYGYTF. DNA of the CDR3: TGTGCCAGCAGCTTATTAACCCTAGCTAACTATGGCTACACCTTC.

The chain is built from TRBV10-3 and TRBJ1-1; tentatively, D is TRBD1 (6 bases). The V end lost 10 bases, the J end lost 0 bases, and 12 bases lay between the germline ends. Germline CDR1 is ENHRY and CDR2 is SYGVKD. The CDR3 is 13 residues long. The CDR3 region has the DNA TGTGCCACCATGACAGGAATGAACACTGAAGCTTTCTTT. Its protein product is CATMTGMNTEAFF.

J is TRBJ2-1 and V is TRBV5-1; 7 bases agree with TRBD1. Trimming took 4 bases from V and 6 from J; bases not matched to a gene: 4. The germline CDR1 and CDR2 sequences are SGHRS and YFSETQ. The CDR3 contains 13 residues. CDR3: CASSVTGTNEQFF. The CDR3 DNA follows: TGCGCCAGCAGCGTGACAGGGACCAATGAGCAGTTCTTC.

The J gene is TRBJ1-1, the V gene TRBV7-2; D might be TRBD1 (5 bases). The V gene's germline CDR1 is SGHTA and CDR2 FQGNSA. This CDR3 comprises 14 residues. Trimming left V 5 bases short and J 5 bases short, with 15 bases between. Written as DNA, the CDR3 is TGTGCCAGCAGCATTTTTCAGGGTTTTACTGAAGCTTTCTTT. Encoded protein: CASSIFQGFTEAFF.

This clone has just a few counts. The V call is TRBV20-1, the J call TRBJ2-7, with D unclear. The V end lost 6 bases, the J end lost 6 bases, and 12 bases lay between the germline ends. The CDR3 extends over 11 amino acids. Germline V lookup: CDR1 DFQATT, CDR2 SNEGSKA (reference sequence). The CDR3 coding sequence is TGCAGTGCCATAACAGAGACCGAGCAGTACTTC. It codes for CSAITETEQYF.